The present T cell receptor (beta chain) was sequenced within a study of blood T cell repertoires in COVID-19. Study-level background: Acute-phase and convalescent COVID-19 samples originated in the United States, Italy and Spain. PBMCs, B-cell-depleted T cells, or T cells provided the cDNA or gDNA that made up the material.

CDR1 MDHEN and CDR2 SYDVKM come from the germline V gene. The CDR3 contains 18 residues. With V trimmed by 4 bases and J by 0 bases, 7 bases remained unmatched. As originally analysed: Nucleated cell counts were estimated from reference gene primer amplification. The method was immunoSEQ multiplex PCR; TCRdb's version includes in-frame clones alone and lacks a portion of them. V and J calls and clone size are those listed in that table; D and trimming were worked out from the DNA. This sample has a few hundred thousand clones; roughly 84% occur once, and the top ten carry 2.9%. This chain connects TRBV28 to TRBJ2-3; 13 bases fit TRBD2. The receptor's source is a middle-aged man who had recovered from COVID-19. The sample taken for sequencing was peripheral blood. CDR3 bases: TGTGCCAGCAGTTCGGGACTAGCGGGATCGGCTAGCACAGATACGCAGTATTTT. As protein: CASSSGLAGSASTDTQYF.